This TCR beta chain was sequenced during a study of blood T cell repertoires in COVID-19. Germline CDR1 is MNHNY and CDR2 is SVGAGI (reference sequence). The CDR3 is 12 amino acids. V was trimmed by 6 bases and J by 4 bases, leaving 6 bases between them. Sequenced by immunoSEQ multiplex PCR; TCRdb stores in-frame clones only, minus some. The sample contains 400,000 or so clones, roughly 86% of which appear only once. The clonotype was recovered from a woman between 40 and 55 years old with acute COVID-19. The rearrangement uses TRBV6-6 and TRBJ2-2; possible D gene TRBD1, 6 bases. The source material was PBMCs or T cells enriched from blood (not recorded which). The CDR3 reads CASRTGTGELFF. The CDR3 DNA follows: TGTGCCAGCAGGACAGGCACCGGGGAGCTGTTTTTT.